The clone carrying this TCR beta chain was observed a single time. Its antigen is undetermined. Each donor was healthy, and each was a bone marrow donor. These data come from a study of cytomegalovirus exposure and HLA in healthy donors. Study-level information: The early release's HLA-typed donors yielded roughly 85 million unique TCRs.

The germline CDR1 and CDR2 sequences are MNHEY and SMNVEV (reference sequence). The CDR3 consists of 14 residues. The ends were cut back, 8 bases at V and 4 bases at J, with 17 bases in the middle. General study results and limits: It is likely that the observed cluster of highly shared sequence variants was a sequencing artifact.

It was with 60 Vbeta and 13 Jbeta primers that the PCR ran. The protocol was immunoSEQ multiplex PCR, while the TCRdb copy is restricted to in-frame clones and leaves out a portion. Of about 76,000 clones listed, around four fifths are singletons. The chain recombines TRBV27 with TRBJ1-2, with D possibly matching TRBD1 (6 bases). Sequencing used PBMCs. The clonotype originates from a woman in her 40s in good health and CMV-seropositive. CDR3 sequence (DNA): TGTGCCAGCGGTCTTCTCAGGGGAAGCTATGGCTACACCTTC. Translation gives CASGLLRGSYGYTF.